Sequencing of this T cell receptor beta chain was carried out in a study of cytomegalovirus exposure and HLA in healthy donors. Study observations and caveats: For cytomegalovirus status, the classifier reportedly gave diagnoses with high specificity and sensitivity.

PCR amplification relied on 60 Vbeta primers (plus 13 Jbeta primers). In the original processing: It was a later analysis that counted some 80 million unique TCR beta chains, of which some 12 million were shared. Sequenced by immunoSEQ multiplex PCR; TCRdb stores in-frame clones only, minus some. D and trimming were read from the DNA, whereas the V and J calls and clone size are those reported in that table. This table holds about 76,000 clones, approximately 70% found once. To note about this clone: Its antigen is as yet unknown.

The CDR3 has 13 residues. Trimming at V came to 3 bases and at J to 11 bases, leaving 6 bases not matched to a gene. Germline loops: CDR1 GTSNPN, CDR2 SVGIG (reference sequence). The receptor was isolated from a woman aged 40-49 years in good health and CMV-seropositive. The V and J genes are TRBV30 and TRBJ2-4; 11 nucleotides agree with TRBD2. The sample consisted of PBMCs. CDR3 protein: CAWRLAGGRFQYF. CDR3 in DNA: TGTGCCTGGAGATTAGCGGGAGGGAGGTTTCAGTACTTC.